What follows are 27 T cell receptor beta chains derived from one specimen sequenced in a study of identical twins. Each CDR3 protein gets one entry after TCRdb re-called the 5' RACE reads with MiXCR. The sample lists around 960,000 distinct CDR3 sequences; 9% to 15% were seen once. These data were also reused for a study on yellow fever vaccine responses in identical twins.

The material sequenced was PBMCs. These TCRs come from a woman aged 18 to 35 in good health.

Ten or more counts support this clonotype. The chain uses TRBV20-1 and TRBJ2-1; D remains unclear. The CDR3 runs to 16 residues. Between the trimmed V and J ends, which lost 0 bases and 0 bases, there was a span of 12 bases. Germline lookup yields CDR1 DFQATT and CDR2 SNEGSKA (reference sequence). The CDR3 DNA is TGCAGTGCTAGAGACCCAGCTTTCCCCTCCTACAATGAGCAGTTCTTC. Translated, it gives CSARDPAFPSYNEQFF.

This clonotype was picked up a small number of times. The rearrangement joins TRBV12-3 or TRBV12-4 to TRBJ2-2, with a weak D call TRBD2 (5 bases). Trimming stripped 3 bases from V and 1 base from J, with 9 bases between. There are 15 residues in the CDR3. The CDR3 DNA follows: TGTGCCAGCAGTTTCAAGCGGAGGAACACCGGGGAGCTGTTTTTT. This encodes CASSFKRRNTGELFF.

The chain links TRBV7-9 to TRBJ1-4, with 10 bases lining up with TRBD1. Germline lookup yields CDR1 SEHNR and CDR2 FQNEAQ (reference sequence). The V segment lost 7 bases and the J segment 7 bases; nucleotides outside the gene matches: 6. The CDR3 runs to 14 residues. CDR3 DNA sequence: TGTGCCAGCACGGGACAGGGGATCCGTGAAAAACTGTTTTTT. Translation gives CASTGQGIREKLFF.

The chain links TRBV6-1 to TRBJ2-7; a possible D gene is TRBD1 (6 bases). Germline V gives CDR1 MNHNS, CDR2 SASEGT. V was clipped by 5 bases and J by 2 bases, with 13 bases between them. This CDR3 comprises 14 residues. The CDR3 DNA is TGTGCCAGCAGTAGGACAGTAGTAACCTACGAGCAGTACTTC. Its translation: CASSRTVVTYEQYF.

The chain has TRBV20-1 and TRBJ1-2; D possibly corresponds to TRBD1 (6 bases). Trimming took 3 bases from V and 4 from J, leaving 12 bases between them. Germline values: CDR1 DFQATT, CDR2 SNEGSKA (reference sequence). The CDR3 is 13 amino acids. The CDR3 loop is CSASVPDSYGYTF. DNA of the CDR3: TGCAGTGCTAGTGTCCCGGACAGCTATGGCTACACCTTC.

CDR3 sequence (DNA): TGTGCCAGCAGCTTAATGACTAGCGGGACCCATCTGTTCTTC. Protein sequence: CASSLMTSGTHLFF. The genes are TRBV13 and TRBJ2-1, with TRBD2 matching 11 bases. This CDR3 comprises 14 residues. V was pared by 2 bases and J by 15 bases, with 9 bases of the junction left unmatched. Germline V gene sequence: CDR1 PRHDT, CDR2 FYEKMQ (reference sequence).

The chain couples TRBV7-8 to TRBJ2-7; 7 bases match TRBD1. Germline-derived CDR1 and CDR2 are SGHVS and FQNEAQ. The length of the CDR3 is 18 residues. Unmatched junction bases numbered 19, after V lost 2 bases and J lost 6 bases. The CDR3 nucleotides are TGTGCCAGCAGCTTAAAAGTCGTACAACAGGGGCTCCTCGGCGAGCAGTACTTC. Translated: CASSLKVVQQGLLGEQYF. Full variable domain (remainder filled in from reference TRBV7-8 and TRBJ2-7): GAGVSQSPRYKVAKRGQDVALRCDPISGHVSLFWYQQALGQGPEFLTYFQNEAQLDKSGLPSDRFFAERPEGSVSTLKIQRTQQEDSAVYLCASSLKVVQQGLLGEQYFGPGTRLTVT.

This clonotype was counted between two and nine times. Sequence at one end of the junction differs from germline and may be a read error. CDR3 sequence reads: CASSYSGSSNEQFF. Written as DNA, the CDR3 is TGTGCCAGCAGTTACTCGGGGTCCTCCAATGAGCAGTTCTTC. The chain recombines TRBV6-5 with TRBJ2-1; D is uncertain. CDR1 and CDR2 from the germline V gene are MNHEY and SVGAGI. This CDR3 has 14 amino acids.

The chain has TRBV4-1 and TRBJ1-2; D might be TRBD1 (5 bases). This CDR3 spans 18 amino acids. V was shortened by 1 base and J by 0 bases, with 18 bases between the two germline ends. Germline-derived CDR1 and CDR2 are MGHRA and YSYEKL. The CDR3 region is CASSQGSGRSKANYGYTF. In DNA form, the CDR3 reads TGCGCCAGCAGCCAAGGGTCAGGGAGAAGCAAAGCTAACTATGGCTACACCTTC.

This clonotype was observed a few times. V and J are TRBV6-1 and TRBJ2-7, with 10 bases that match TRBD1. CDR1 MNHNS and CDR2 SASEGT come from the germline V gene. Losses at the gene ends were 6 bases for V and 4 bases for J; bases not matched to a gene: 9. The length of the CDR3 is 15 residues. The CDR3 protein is CASRRKGTGEYEQYF. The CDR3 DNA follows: TGTGCCAGCAGACGCAAAGGGACAGGGGAGTACGAGCAGTACTTC.

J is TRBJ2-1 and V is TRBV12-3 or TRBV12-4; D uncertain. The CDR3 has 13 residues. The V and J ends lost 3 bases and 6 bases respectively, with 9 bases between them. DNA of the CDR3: TGTGCCAGCAGTTTTGGTTCGGCCAATGAGCAGTTCTTC. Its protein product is CASSFGSANEQFF.

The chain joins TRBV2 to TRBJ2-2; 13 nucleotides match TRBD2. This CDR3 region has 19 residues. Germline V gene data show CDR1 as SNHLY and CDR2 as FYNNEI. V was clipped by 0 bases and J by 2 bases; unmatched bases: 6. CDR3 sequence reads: CASSEALGLAGVNTGELFF. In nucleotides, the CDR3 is TGTGCCAGCAGTGAAGCGCTTGGACTAGCGGGAGTTAACACCGGGGAGCTGTTTTTT.

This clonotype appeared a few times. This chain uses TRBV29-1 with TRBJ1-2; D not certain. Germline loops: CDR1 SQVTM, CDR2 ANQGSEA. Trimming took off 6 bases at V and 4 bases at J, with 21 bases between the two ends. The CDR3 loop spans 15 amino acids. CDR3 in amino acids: CSVSSSISFGYGYTF. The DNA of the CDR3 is TGCAGCGTCTCAAGTTCGATCTCTTTCGGCTATGGCTACACCTTC.

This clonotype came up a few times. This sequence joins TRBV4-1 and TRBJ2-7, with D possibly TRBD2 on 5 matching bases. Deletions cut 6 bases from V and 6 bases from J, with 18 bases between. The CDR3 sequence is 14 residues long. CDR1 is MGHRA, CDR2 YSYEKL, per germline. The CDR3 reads CASSQTVTRVEQYV. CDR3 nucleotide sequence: TGCGCCAGCAGTCAGACTGTGACGAGGGTCGAGCAGTACGTC.

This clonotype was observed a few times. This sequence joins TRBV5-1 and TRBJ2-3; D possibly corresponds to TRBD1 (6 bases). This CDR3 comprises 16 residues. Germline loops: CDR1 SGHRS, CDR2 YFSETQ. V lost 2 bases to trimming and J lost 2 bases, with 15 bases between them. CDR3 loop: CASSFVPTGITDTQYF. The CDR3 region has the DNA TGCGCCAGCAGCTTTGTTCCGACAGGTATCACAGATACGCAGTATTTT.

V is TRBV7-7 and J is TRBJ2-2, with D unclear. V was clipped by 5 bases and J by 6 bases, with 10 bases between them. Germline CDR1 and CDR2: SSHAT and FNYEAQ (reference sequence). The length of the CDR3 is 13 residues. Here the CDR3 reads CASSTTPPGELFF. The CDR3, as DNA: TGTGCCAGCAGCACAACCCCCCCCGGGGAGCTGTTTTTT.

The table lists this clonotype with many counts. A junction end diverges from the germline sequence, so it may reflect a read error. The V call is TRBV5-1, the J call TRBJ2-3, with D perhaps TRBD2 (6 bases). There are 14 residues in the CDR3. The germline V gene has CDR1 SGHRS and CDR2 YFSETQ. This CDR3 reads CASSLVRDTDTQYF. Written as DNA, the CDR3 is TGTGCCAGCAGCTTAGTGCGGGACACAGATACGCAGTATTTT.

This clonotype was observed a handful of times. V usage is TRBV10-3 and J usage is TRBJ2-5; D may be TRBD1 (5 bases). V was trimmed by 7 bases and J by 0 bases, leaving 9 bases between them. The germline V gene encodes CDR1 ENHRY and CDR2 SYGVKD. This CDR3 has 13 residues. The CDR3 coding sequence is TGTGCCATCACAGCAGGGAACCAAGAGACCCAGTACTTC. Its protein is CAITAGNQETQYF.

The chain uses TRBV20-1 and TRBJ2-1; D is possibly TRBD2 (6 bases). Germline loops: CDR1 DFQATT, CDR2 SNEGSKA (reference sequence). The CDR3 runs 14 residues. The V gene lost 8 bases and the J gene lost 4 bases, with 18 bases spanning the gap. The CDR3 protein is CSPSGVGAYNEQFF. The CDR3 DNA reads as TGCAGTCCGTCGGGGGTGGGAGCGTACAATGAGCAGTTCTTC.

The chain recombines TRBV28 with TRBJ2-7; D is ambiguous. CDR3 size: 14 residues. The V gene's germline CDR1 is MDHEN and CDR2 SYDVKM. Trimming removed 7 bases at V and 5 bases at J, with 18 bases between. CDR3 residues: CASKSSQAGDEQYF. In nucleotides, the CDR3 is TGTGCCAGCAAGTCATCCCAGGCCGGCGACGAGCAGTACTTC.

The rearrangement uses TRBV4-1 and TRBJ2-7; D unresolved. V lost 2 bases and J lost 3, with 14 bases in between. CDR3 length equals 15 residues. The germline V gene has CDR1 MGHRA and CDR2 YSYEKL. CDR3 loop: CASSQSPERSYEQYV. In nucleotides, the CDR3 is TGCGCCAGCAGCCAATCTCCCGAGAGGAGCTACGAGCAGTACGTC.

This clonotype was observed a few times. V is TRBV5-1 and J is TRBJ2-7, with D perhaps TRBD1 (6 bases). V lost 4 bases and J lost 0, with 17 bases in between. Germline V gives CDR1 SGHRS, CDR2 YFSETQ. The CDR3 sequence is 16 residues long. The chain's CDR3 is CASSPRQGGFSYEQYF. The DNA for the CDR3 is TGCGCCAGCAGCCCGAGGCAAGGGGGATTCTCCTACGAGCAGTACTTC.

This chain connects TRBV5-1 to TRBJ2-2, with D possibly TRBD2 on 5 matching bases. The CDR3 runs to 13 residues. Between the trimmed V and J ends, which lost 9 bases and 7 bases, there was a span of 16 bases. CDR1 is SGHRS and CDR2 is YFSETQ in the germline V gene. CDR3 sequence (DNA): TGCGCCACTTCGCCCGCCGGGGTCGGGGAGCTGTTTTTT. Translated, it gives CATSPAGVGELFF.

The CDR3 sequence is CASSLGPRRTYEQYF. The CDR3, as DNA: TGTGCCAGCAGCTTAGGCCCCCGCCGTACCTACGAGCAGTACTTC. The chain uses TRBV7-9 and TRBJ2-7, with D uncertain. Per germline, CDR1 SEHNR and CDR2 FQNEAQ (reference sequence). The V end was cut by 1 base, the J end by 2 bases, with 12 bases between. The CDR3 spans 15 residues.

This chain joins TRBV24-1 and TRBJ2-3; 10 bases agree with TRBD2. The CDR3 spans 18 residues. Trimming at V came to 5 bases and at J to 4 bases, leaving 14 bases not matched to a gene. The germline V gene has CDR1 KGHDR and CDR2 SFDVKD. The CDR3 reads CATSASGRAEYSADTQYF. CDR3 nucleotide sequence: TGTGCCACCAGTGCCAGCGGGAGGGCCGAATATAGCGCAGATACGCAGTATTTT.

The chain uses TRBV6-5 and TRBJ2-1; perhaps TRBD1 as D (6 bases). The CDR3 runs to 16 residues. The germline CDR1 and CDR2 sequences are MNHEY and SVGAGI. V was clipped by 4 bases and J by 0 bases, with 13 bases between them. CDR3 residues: CASSSTTGSSYNEQFF. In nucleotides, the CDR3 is TGTGCCAGCAGTTCTACGACAGGTAGCTCCTACAATGAGCAGTTCTTC.

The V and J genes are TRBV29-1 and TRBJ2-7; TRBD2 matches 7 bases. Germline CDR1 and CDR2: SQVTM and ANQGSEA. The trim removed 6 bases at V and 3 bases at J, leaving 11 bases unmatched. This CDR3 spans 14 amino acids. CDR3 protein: CSVAPGLQNYEQYF. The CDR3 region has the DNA TGCAGCGTGGCGCCGGGACTACAGAACTACGAGCAGTACTTC.